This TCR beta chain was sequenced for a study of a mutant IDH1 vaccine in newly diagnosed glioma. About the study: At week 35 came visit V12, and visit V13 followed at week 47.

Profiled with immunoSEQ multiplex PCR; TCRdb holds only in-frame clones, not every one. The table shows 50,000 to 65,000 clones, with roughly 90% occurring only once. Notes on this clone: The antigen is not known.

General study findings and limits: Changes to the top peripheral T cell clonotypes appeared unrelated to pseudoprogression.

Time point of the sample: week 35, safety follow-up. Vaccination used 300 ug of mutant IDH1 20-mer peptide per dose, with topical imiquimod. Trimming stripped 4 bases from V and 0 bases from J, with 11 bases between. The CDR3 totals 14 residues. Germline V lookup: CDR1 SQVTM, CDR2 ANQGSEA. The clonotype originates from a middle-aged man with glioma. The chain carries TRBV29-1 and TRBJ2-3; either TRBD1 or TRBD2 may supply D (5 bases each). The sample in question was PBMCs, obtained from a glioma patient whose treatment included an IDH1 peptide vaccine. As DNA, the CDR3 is TGCAGCGTTGGTATTGGGACCAGCACAGATACGCAGTATTTT. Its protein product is CSVGIGTSTDTQYF.